Below, 5 T cell receptor beta chains from the same sample are listed, as sequenced in a study of blood T cell repertoires in COVID-19. Measured with immunoSEQ multiplex PCR; TCRdb has only the in-frame clones, and not every one. The sample holds 300,000 to 400,000 clones, approximately 86% seen once. The sample was PBMCs or T cells enriched from blood (not recorded which). These receptors all come from a woman in her thirties or forties with acute COVID-19.

V and J are TRBV5-1 and TRBJ1-4; the D is unclear. The ends were cut back, 3 bases at V and 4 bases at J, with 13 bases in the middle. CDR1 is SGHRS, CDR2 YFSETQ, per germline. This CDR3 region has 15 residues. The CDR3 is CASSSITGINEKLFF. The DNA of the CDR3 is TGCGCCAGCAGCTCGATCACGGGGATTAATGAAAAACTGTTTTTT. Filled out from reference TRBV5-1 and TRBJ1-4, the complete variable domain reads KAGVTQTPRYLIKTRGQQVTLSCSPISGHRSVSWYQQTPGQGLQFLFEYFSETQRNKGNFPGRFSGRQFSNSRSEMNVSTLELGDSALYLCASSSITGINEKLFFGSGTQLSVL.

This clone was detected ten times or more. The chain has TRBV29-1 and TRBJ2-2; 9 bases align to TRBD1. The CDR3 totals 13 residues. Germline V lookup: CDR1 SQVTM, CDR2 ANQGSEA. Germline trimming cut 6 bases from V and 4 bases from J; bases unmatched to any gene: 3. The CDR3 protein is CSVGQGRTGELFF. The CDR3 coding sequence is TGCAGCGTCGGACAGGGGCGCACCGGGGAGCTGTTTTTT.

This clone was counted once. V is TRBV11-2 and J is TRBJ1-2; D gene ambiguous. This CDR3 is built from 13 residues. The germline gives CDR1 SGHAT, CDR2 FQNNGV. The V end lost 5 bases, the J end lost 4 bases, and 11 bases lay between the germline ends. The CDR3 DNA sequence: TGTGCCAGCAGCATTTCAGGCGCCTATGGCTACACCTTC. Protein: CASSISGAYGYTF.

This clone was counted only a few times. The chain employs TRBV5-4 and TRBJ1-2; weak D call: TRBD1 (6 bases). The CDR3 spans 13 residues. The germline V and J ends were trimmed by 3 bases and 2 bases, with 8 bases remaining between them. Germline V gene sequence: CDR1 SGHNT, CDR2 YYREEE (reference sequence). CDR3 bases: TGTGCCAGCAGCTCAGGACAGAACTATGGCTACACCTTC. Translated: CASSSGQNYGYTF. Filled out from reference TRBV5-4 and TRBJ1-2, the complete variable domain reads ETGVTQSPTHLIKTRGQQVTLRCSSQSGHNTVSWYQQALGQGPQFIFQYYREEENGRGNFPPRFSGLQFPNYSSELNVNALELDDSALYLCASSSGQNYGYTFGSGTRLTVV.

The chain joins TRBV3-1 (or the pseudogene TRBV3-2) to TRBJ1-1; weak D call: TRBD1 (5 bases). CDR3 size: 15 residues. Trimming took off 3 bases at V and 6 bases at J, with 17 bases between the two ends. Germline V gives CDR1 LGHDT, CDR2 YNNKEL (reference sequence). The CDR3, as DNA: TGTGCCAGCAGCCACCCTGGCGGGGGAACAGCTGAAGCTTTCTTT. Residues: CASSHPGGGTAEAFF.